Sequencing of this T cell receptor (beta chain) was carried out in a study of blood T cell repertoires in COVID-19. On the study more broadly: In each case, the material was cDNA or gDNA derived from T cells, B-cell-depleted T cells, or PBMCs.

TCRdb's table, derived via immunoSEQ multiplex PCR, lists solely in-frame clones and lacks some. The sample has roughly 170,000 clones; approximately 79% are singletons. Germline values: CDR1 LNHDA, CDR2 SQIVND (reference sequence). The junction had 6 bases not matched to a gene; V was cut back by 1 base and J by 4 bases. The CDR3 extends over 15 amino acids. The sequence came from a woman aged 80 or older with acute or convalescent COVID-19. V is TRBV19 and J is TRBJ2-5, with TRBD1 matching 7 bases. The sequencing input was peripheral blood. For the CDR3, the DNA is TGTGCCAGTAGTATAGGACAAGGGGGCAGAGAGACCCAGTACTTC. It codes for CASSIGQGGRETQYF. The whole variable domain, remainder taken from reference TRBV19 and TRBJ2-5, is DGGITQSPKYLFRKEGQNVTLSCEQNLNHDAMYWYRQDPGQGLRLIYYSQIVNDFQKGDIAEGYSVSREKKESFPLTVTSAQKNPTAFYLCASSIGQGGRETQYFGPGTRLLVL.